The TCR beta chain described here comes from a study of blood T cell repertoires in COVID-19 (dated by TCRdb to between 2020 and 2021). Turning to the overall study: Samples covering the acute and convalescent phases of COVID-19 were provided by collaborators in the United States, Italy and Spain. The prospective study material was composed of cDNA or gDNA derived from T cells, B-cell-depleted T cells, or PBMCs. Deeply sampled blood TCRbeta repertoires from subjects exposed to, actively infected with, or recovered from COVID-19 were included in the dataset. The repertoires were released in a freely available public database meant as a resource for research on the immune response to SARS-CoV-2. The samples were drawn from two sources: the first 160 participants of the ongoing ImmuneRACE study, and 1,254 subjects contributed by 6 global collaborators. Sample metadata almost always included a de-identified subject ID, COVID-19 status, age in years and sex. Where HLA class I and class II types were available, the types were taken from metadata supplied by the sample provider, not from assay-based typing.

A word on this clone: No cognate antigen has been identified for it. Per-base quality was not reported, and no clone a single base away is much larger than it.

Study-level results and caveats: How much clinical and demographic metadata was included differed by source and by participant, and the metadata was provided uncurated.

TCRbeta CDR3 regions were amplified from genomic DNA by means of the immunoSEQ Assay, a bias-controlled multiplex PCR. In the authors' own workflow: The number of nucleated cells in each sample was estimated by amplification of reference gene primers within the assay. To quantify the absolute abundance of each unique TCRbeta CDR3 rearrangement, sequence reads were collapsed and filtered. Productive Simpson clonality was computed per sample as the square root of Simpson's diversity index over productive rearrangements. TCRdb carries this immuneACCESS record with in-frame sequences only. Its versions omit some clonotypes, under half of them owing to an unresolved V gene in the studies checked, with the rest unexplained. D and trimming come from the DNA, and the V and J calls and clone size come from that table. This sample is represented by about 80,000 clones; 80% of them were singletons. Around 13% of the sample is in the top ten clones.

The CDR3 measures 13 amino acids from cysteine to phenylalanine. Of the read, only the CDR3 DNA is kept; its 39 bases are in frame from base 1. The junction carries 11 bases between V and J, which are trimmed by 7 bases and 0 bases respectively. From the germline V gene, CDR1 is SGHRS and CDR2 is YFSETQ. Each collaborating institution followed its own protocols to collect whole blood in K2EDTA tubes. For TCRbeta analysis, collaborator samples were shipped as frozen whole blood, as isolated PBMCs, or as DNA extracted from either sample type. Rearrangement joined TRBV5-1 to TRBJ2-7; TRBD1 is possibly the D segment (6 matching bases). The receptor was isolated from a woman aged 40 to 50 with active or convalescent COVID-19. Sequencing was performed on peripheral blood. CDR3 loop: CASRDRISYEQYF. The sequenced DNA: TGCGCCAGCCGAGACAGGATCTCCTACGAGCAGTACTTC. Reference TRBV5-1 and TRBJ2-7 proteins supply the regions before and after the CDR3; the full variable domain is: KAGVTQTPRYLIKTRGQQVTLSCSPISGHRSVSWYQQTPGQGLQFLFEYFSETQRNKGNFPGRFSGRQFSNSRSEMNVSTLELGDSALYLCASRDRISYEQYFGPGTRLTVT.